The clone carrying this T cell receptor (beta chain) has ten or more counts. The read gets to within 3 residues of the CDR3 end, and the germline J gene fills in the rest. This entry comes from a study of T cell clonality in common variable immunodeficiency. Generated by immunoSEQ multiplex PCR, the TCRdb table keeps only in-frame clones and is missing some. The specimen has approximately 52,000 clones, none found just once. Germline loops: CDR1 SGHRS, CDR2 YFSETQ. After removal of 6 bases from V and 4 bases from J, the junction contained 12 bases not matched to a gene. The CDR3 is 15 residues long. The sequence was collected from a person between 18 and 75 years old in good health. The rearrangement joins TRBV5-1 to TRBJ2-5, with 7 bases aligning to TRBD1. The material sequenced was peripheral blood mononuclear cells. The covered CDR3 bases are TGCGCCAGCAACGTCCTCCAGACAGGGAGAGAGACC. This codes for CASNVLQTGRET. The CDR3 in its entirety is CASNVLQTGRETQYF.